The rows below give T cell receptor beta chains drawn from one sample of a study of T cells in narcolepsy. Libraries were prepared by immunoSEQ multiplex PCR; TCRdb keeps only in-frame clonotypes and omits some of them. The repertoire holds about 43,000 clones, with approximately 89% as singletons. The sample taken for sequencing was CD45RA- memory CD4+ T cells from PBMCs. These receptors originate from a human donor with narcolepsy. CDR3s include the opening cysteine and the closing phenylalanine or tryptophan. The order of the fields is CDR3 length, J gene, D gene, clone size, V gene, CDR3 DNA, CDR3 protein. D genes are given only for firm matches. Part of the rows lack a size; the others show once, few, many or a class for expanded clones.

15 | TRBJ1-2 | NA | NA | TRBV11-3 | TGTGCCAGCAGCTTAGACGGCGGCCCGGCGGATGGCTACACCTTC | CASSLDGGPADGYTF
11 | TRBJ2-5 | NA | NA | TRBV11-3 | TGTGCCAGCAGCTTCATGGAGACCCAGTACTTC | CASSFMETQYF
17 | TRBJ2-3 | TRBD2 | NA | TRBV11-3 | TGTGCCAGCAGCTTAGTCCCCACTAGCGGGGGCACAGATACGCAGTATTTT | CASSLVPTSGGTDTQYF
14 | TRBJ2-2 | NA | few | TRBV6-9 | TGTGCCAGCAGTGAAGGATTGAACACCGGGGAGCTGTTTTTT | CASSEGLNTGELFF
12 | TRBJ2-7 | NA | few | TRBV7-2 | TGTGCCAGCAGCTTGGGTACCTACGAGCAGTACTTC | CASSLGTYEQYF
15 | TRBJ1-1 | NA | NA | TRBV10-2 | TGCGCCAGCAGTGACCCGGGACAATCGAACACTGAAGCTTTCTTT | CASSDPGQSNTEAFF
14 | TRBJ2-3 | NA | NA | TRBV2 | TGTGCCAGCAGTGTAGCCCTGCCCACAGATACGCAGTATTTT | CASSVALPTDTQYF
14 | TRBJ2-5 | TRBD1 | NA | TRBV19 | TGTGCCAGTAGTCAACAGGGGGCCAAGGAGACCCAGTACTTC | CASSQQGAKETQYF
15 | TRBJ2-3 | NA | NA | TRBV6-5 | TGTGCCAGCAGTTACTCCCCCAATCTTGGAGATACGCAGTATTTT | CASSYSPNLGDTQYF
15 | TRBJ1-1 | TRBD1 | NA | TRBV19 | TGTGCCAGTAGTGAAGGACAGGGGGCTTACACTGAAGCTTTCTTT | CASSEGQGAYTEAFF
15 | TRBJ2-4 | TRBD1 | NA | TRBV19 | TGTGCCAGTAGGTCGGACAGGGGAGCCAAAAACATTCAGTACTTC | CASRSDRGAKNIQYF
14 | TRBJ1-4 | NA | NA | TRBV2 | TGTGCCAGCACGGGAAGTACAACTAATGAAAAACTGTTTTTT | CASTGSTTNEKLFF
12 | TRBJ2-5 | NA | once | TRBV5-1 | TGCGCCAGCAGCTTAAAGGCTGAGACCCAGTACTTC | CASSLKAETQYF
17 | TRBJ2-2 | NA | NA | TRBV7-8 | TGTGCCAGCAGCTTGTGGTCCCTACGGTCGAAAAAGGGGGAGCTGTTTTTT | CASSLWSLRSKKGELFF